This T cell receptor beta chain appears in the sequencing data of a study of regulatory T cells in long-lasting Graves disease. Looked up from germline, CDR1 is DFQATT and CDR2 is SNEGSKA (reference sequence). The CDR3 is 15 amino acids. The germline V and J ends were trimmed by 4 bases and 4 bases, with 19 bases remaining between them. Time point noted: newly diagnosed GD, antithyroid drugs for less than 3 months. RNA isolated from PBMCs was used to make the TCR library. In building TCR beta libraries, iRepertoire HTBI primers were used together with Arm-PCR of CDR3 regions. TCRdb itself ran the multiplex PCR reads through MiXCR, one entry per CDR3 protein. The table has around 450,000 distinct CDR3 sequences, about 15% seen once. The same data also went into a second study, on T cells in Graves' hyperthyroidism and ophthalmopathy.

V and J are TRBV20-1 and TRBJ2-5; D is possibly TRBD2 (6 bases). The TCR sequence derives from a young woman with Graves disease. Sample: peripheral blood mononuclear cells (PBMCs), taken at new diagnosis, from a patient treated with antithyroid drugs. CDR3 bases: TGCAGTGCTAAACACAAAATGACTAGTCGAGAGACCCAGTACTTC. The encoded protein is CSAKHKMTSRETQYF.